The rows below give T cell receptor beta chains drawn from one sample of a study of OX40 agonist ivuxolimab in advanced cancers. The protocol was immunoSEQ multiplex PCR, while the TCRdb copy is restricted to in-frame clones and leaves out a portion. The top ten clones hold about 8% of a sample with some 71,000 clones, approximately 81% of them seen once. This material consisted of CD4+ or CD8+ T cells sorted from blood, taken in a trial of the OX40 agonist ivuxolimab. The receptors originated from an adult with an advanced solid tumor such as melanoma, head and neck, liver or kidney cancer. CDR3s include the opening cysteine and the closing phenylalanine or tryptophan. The D gene is left open where the match is weak. Clone size is not always given. Where it is, it says once, few, many or a class for expanded clones.

J gene,D gene,V gene,CDR3 length,clone size,CDR3 DNA,CDR3 protein
TRBJ2-5,.,TRBV25-1,15,.,TGTGCCAGCAGTCCCTCCACAGATTTCCAAGAGACCCAGTACTTC,CASSPSTDFQETQYF
TRBJ2-1,.,TRBV15,15,.,TGTGCCACCAGCAGAGTCGGGGCCCTATTTGATGAGCAGTTCTTC,CATSRVGALFDEQFF
TRBJ1-4,.,TRBV5-5,11,.,TGTGCCAGCAGCCAGGGACGGTCCTTGTTTTTT,CASSQGRSLFF
TRBJ2-7,TRBD2,TRBV10-3,15,.,TGTGCCATCAGTGCGCGGGGGGCGGCAATCTACGAGCAGTACTTC,CAISARGAAIYEQYF
TRBJ2-1,.,TRBV7-9,11,.,TGTGCCTCCAGGGGTCCCAATGAGCAGTTCTTC,CASRGPNEQFF
TRBJ2-7,.,TRBV27,15,.,TGTGCCAGCAGTCCGCAGGGGGGAGGCTCCTACGAGCAGTACTTC,CASSPQGGGSYEQYF
TRBJ2-7,TRBD1,TRBV6-5,14,.,TGTGCCAGCAGAAGCCGGGACAGACCCTACGAGCAGTACTTC,CASRSRDRPYEQYF
TRBJ1-2,.,TRBV9,14,once,TGTGCCAACTCCCGGGTTCCGGGCGGCTATGGCTACACCTTC,CANSRVPGGYGYTF
TRBJ2-5,.,TRBV6-6,15,few,TGTGCCAGCAGTTACAACCCACAGGGACAAGAGACCCAGTACTTC,CASSYNPQGQETQYF
TRBJ2-7,.,TRBV7-9,15,.,TGTGCCAGCAGCCCTGACAGGCCACTCACCTACGAGCAGTACTTC,CASSPDRPLTYEQYF
TRBJ1-2,.,TRBV4-2,14,.,TGTGCCAGCAGCCCTAGGACTGCTAACTATGGCTACACCTTC,CASSPRTANYGYTF
TRBJ2-1,.,TRBV9,13,.,TGTGCCAGCAGCGTTGTTACTCAGGTAGCAGAGTTCTTC,CASSVVTQVAEFF
TRBJ2-2,TRBD1,TRBV19,15,once,TGTGCCAGTAGTAAGAGACAGGGGATCACCGGGGAGCTGTTTTTT,CASSKRQGITGELFF
TRBJ2-7,TRBD1,TRBV6-6,15,.,TGTGCCAGCAGCCAACCGGGACAGGGGGCCTACGAGCAGTACTTC,CASSQPGQGAYEQYF
TRBJ1-6,.,TRBV5-5,13,.,TGTGCCAGCAGCTTGGACAGTAATTCACCCCTCCACTTT,CASSLDSNSPLHF
TRBJ1-2,.,TRBV5-1,18,.,TGCGCCAGCAGCCCACGAGTCCCAGCGGGGGGTTCTAACTATGGCTACACCTTC,CASSPRVPAGGSNYGYTF
TRBJ1-2,TRBD1,TRBV7-2,13,.,TGTGCCAGCAGCCGGGACAGGGGCTATGGCTACACCTTC,CASSRDRGYGYTF
TRBJ1-1,.,TRBV27,14,.,TGTGCCAGCAGTTTAAGTGCCCAGAACACTGAAGCTTTCTTT,CASSLSAQNTEAFF
TRBJ1-4,.,TRBV5-5,14,.,TGTGCCAGCAGCCGGGTTTTGTGGGGTGAAAAACTGTTTTTT,CASSRVLWGEKLFF
TRBJ1-5,.,TRBV6-6,13,.,TGTGCCAGCAGCCCGCCCGGCAATCAGCCCCAGCATTTT,CASSPPGNQPQHF
TRBJ2-1,TRBD1,TRBV5-1,16,once,TGCGCCAGCGGGTCTGGACAGGACAACTCCTACAATGAGCAGTTCTTC,CASGSGQDNSYNEQFF
TRBJ1-4,.,TRBV7-2,17,.,TGTGCCAGCAGCTTAGGGATCGTGGGGCTTGGTAATGAAAAACTGTTTTTT,CASSLGIVGLGNEKLFF
TRBJ2-3,TRBD1,TRBV4-1,16,.,TGCGCCAGCAGCCAAGGTCGCCAGGGGGCGACAGATACGCAGTATTTT,CASSQGRQGATDTQYF
TRBJ1-2,TRBD1,TRBV5-6,13,once,TGTGCCAGCAGCACCGGACAGGGTCCTGGCTACACCTTC,CASSTGQGPGYTF
TRBJ1-2,TRBD1,TRBV14,16,.,TGTGCCAGCAGCCCTTTGACAGGGGAGTTCACCTATGGCTACACCTTC,CASSPLTGEFTYGYTF